What follows are 19 T cell receptor beta chains derived from one specimen sequenced in a study of T cell responses to AZD1222 COVID-19 vaccine. Assay: immunoSEQ multiplex PCR; the TCRdb copy retains only in-frame clones and omits some. The table lists around 210,000 clones, 90% to 95% of them singletons. Sequencing used peripheral blood, obtained 28 days after the second dose of the MenACWY control vaccine. These receptors originate from an adult who received the MenACWY meningococcal vaccine as a control.

This rearrangement joins TRBV5-1 to TRBJ2-2; 8 positions match TRBD1. Germline CDR1 SGHRS, CDR2 YFSETQ. CDR3 length: 15 amino acids. J gave up 3 bases and V 6 bases, and 7 bases lay outside the gene matches. The CDR3 DNA reads as TGCGCCAGCACAACCGGGACAGGAGACACCGGGGAGCTGTTTTTT. This translates into CASTTGTGDTGELFF.

This chain joins TRBV6-5 and TRBJ1-1, with D perhaps matching TRBD1 (6 bases). The CDR3 length is 15 residues. Germline CDR1 is MNHEY and CDR2 is SVGAGI. The V and J ends lost 0 bases and 5 bases respectively, with 13 bases between them. The CDR3 bases are TGTGCCAGCAGTTACTCTGGGCAGGGGAAAACTGAAGCTTTCTTT. This encodes CASSYSGQGKTEAFF.

The chain recombines TRBV6-6 with TRBJ1-5, with D possibly TRBD1 on 6 matching bases. Germline V gives CDR1 MNHNY, CDR2 SVGAGI (reference sequence). This CDR3 has 14 amino acids. The V gene lost 6 bases and the J gene lost 5 bases, with 14 bases spanning the gap. The CDR3 loop is CASSPRGDHQPQHF. The CDR3 region has the DNA TGTGCCAGCAGCCCTAGGGGGGATCATCAGCCCCAGCATTTT.

The chain's CDR3 is CATSDSYTGELFF. CDR3 DNA sequence: TGTGCCACCAGTGATTCCTACACCGGGGAGCTGTTTTTT. J is TRBJ2-2 and V is TRBV24-1; D call uncertain. The length of the CDR3 is 13 residues. Germline values: CDR1 KGHDR, CDR2 SFDVKD. Trimming left V 2 bases short and J 3 bases short, with 3 bases between.

The rearrangement links TRBV28 to TRBJ2-1; D is ambiguous. CDR1 is MDHEN, CDR2 SYDVKM, per germline. The CDR3 is 14 residues long. V lost 3 bases and J lost 3, with 9 bases in between. The CDR3 loop is CASSFRPRYNEQFF. CDR3 bases: TGTGCCAGCAGTTTTAGGCCTCGCTACAATGAGCAGTTCTTC.

V and J are TRBV19 and TRBJ2-7; D not certain. The CDR3 covers 13 residues. Trimming took off 4 bases at V and 0 bases at J, with 7 bases between the two ends. Germline assignment: CDR1 LNHDA and CDR2 SQIVND (reference sequence). Written as DNA, the CDR3 is TGTGCCAGTAGTAACAGACACTCCTACGAGCAGTACTTC. This codes for CASSNRHSYEQYF.

The gene calls are TRBV5-1 and TRBJ2-7; 9 bases fit TRBD1. Germline assignment: CDR1 SGHRS and CDR2 YFSETQ. CDR3 length: 15 amino acids. V lost 0 bases to trimming and J lost 3 bases; unmatched junction nucleotides: 4. The CDR3 sequence is CASSLVTGGDYEQYF. CDR3 sequence (DNA): TGCGCCAGCAGCTTGGTGACAGGGGGTGACTACGAGCAGTACTTC.

The chain has TRBV12-3 or TRBV12-4 and TRBJ2-1; D tentatively fits TRBD1 or TRBD2 (5 bases each). This CDR3 is 11 amino acids long. The germline V and J ends were trimmed by 3 bases and 11 bases, with 8 bases remaining between them. The CDR3 region is CASSLPGQQFF. The CDR3 region has the DNA TGTGCCAGCAGTTTGCCGGGACAGCAGTTCTTC.

The J gene is TRBJ1-3, the V gene TRBV5-1; no clear D gene. Germline V gene lookup returns CDR1 SGHRS and CDR2 YFSETQ. The CDR3 runs to 14 residues. Trimming cost V 4 bases and J 7 bases, with 15 bases left between them. CDR3 loop: CASSPGRTENTIYF. CDR3 coding DNA: TGCGCCAGCAGCCCAGGAAGGACCGAGAACACCATATATTTT.

This chain joins TRBV11-2 and TRBJ2-7; D perhaps matches TRBD1 (6 bases). V was pared by 2 bases and J by 2 bases, with 7 bases between. Germline CDR1 reads SGHAT; CDR2 reads FQNNGV. This CDR3 comprises 13 residues. The chain's CDR3 is CASSLRQAYEQYF. The CDR3 region has the DNA TGTGCCAGCAGCTTACGACAGGCCTACGAGCAGTACTTC.

The V and J genes are TRBV6-5 and TRBJ2-2; 9 nucleotides match TRBD2. CDR1 and CDR2 (germline): MNHEY, SVGAGI. Trimming cost V 6 bases and J 1 base; bases outside gene matches: 3. This CDR3 comprises 15 residues. The chain's CDR3 is CASRPTSGNTGELFF. CDR3 nucleotides: TGTGCCAGCAGGCCGACTAGCGGGAACACCGGGGAGCTGTTTTTT.

The chain employs TRBV7-2 and TRBJ1-4, with 10 bases identical to TRBD1. Germline V CDR1 and CDR2: SGHTA, FQGNSA. This CDR3 is built from 15 residues. The V segment lost 3 bases and the J segment 8 bases; nucleotides outside the gene matches: 6. In DNA form, the CDR3 reads TGTGCCAGCAGCTTTGACAGGGGGCAAGGAGAAAAACTGTTTTTT. Its protein product is CASSFDRGQGEKLFF.

This sequence joins TRBV7-9 and TRBJ2-3, with D tentatively TRBD2 (5 bases). Germline V CDR1 and CDR2: SEHNR, FQNEAQ (reference sequence). The V gene lost 2 bases and the J gene lost 3 bases, with 15 bases spanning the gap. The CDR3 extends over 16 amino acids. The CDR3 loop reads CASSLFDSARTDTQYF. The CDR3, as DNA: TGTGCCAGCAGCTTATTTGATAGCGCAAGAACAGATACGCAGTATTTT.

The V call is TRBV6-1, the J call TRBJ2-7, with 12 bases that match TRBD2. V dropped 4 bases and J dropped 0; count of bases not matched to a gene: 16. The CDR3 is 20 amino acids. The germline CDR1 and CDR2 sequences are MNHNS and SASEGT. The CDR3 protein is CASSALAGGPPTLSSYEQYF. CDR3 bases: TGTGCCAGCAGTGCCCTAGCGGGAGGGCCTCCCACACTCAGCTCCTACGAGCAGTACTTC.

The V gene is TRBV21-1, the J gene TRBJ2-2; the D call in the table, TRBD2, was not verified against the DNA. TRBV21-1 is assigned pseudogene status. This CDR3 is built from 16 residues. CDR3 nucleotides: TGTGCCAGCAGCGGACTAGCGGGACTGGGGACCGGGGAGCTGTTTTTT. As protein: CASSGLAGLGTGELFF.

V gene TRBV25-1 combines with J gene TRBJ1-4, with D perhaps TRBD1 (6 bases). The V end lost 5 bases, the J end lost 3 bases, and 16 bases lay between the germline ends. Per germline, CDR1 MGHDK and CDR2 SYGVNS. The CDR3 is 16 amino acids. The CDR3 DNA follows: TGTGCCAGCAGTCTTGCCCGGAACAGGGCTAATGAAAAACTGTTTTTT. Protein: CASSLARNRANEKLFF.

V gene TRBV4-1 combines with J gene TRBJ1-5, with unresolved D. The CDR3 loop spans 18 amino acids. Trimming removed 0 bases from V and 0 bases from J, with 15 bases in between. From germline, CDR1 is MGHRA and CDR2 YSYEKL. CDR3: CASSQEALEVVSNQPQHF. CDR3 in DNA: TGCGCCAGCAGCCAAGAAGCTTTAGAGGTAGTTAGCAATCAGCCCCAGCATTTT.

The rearrangement links TRBV28 to TRBJ2-7; TRBD2 is a possible D gene (6 bases). CDR1 and CDR2 from the germline V gene are MDHEN and SYDVKM. Trimming took 5 bases from V and 7 from J, leaving 18 bases between them. The CDR3 covers 14 residues. The CDR3, as DNA: TGTGCCAGCAGTCCGCTCGGAACCAGCGGGGAGCAGTACTTC. It translates to CASSPLGTSGEQYF.

The chain employs TRBV3-1 (or the pseudogene TRBV3-2) and TRBJ1-5; 7 nucleotides align to TRBD1. Germline lookup yields CDR1 LGHDT and CDR2 YNNKEL (reference sequence). CDR3 length: 14 residues. The trim removed 3 bases at V and 11 bases at J, leaving 10 bases unmatched. This chain's CDR3 is CASSQTGTKWAQHF. DNA of the CDR3: TGTGCCAGCAGCCAGACAGGGACCAAGTGGGCCCAGCATTTT.